Listed here are 24 T cell receptor beta chains from one sample, sequenced in a study of T cells in Graves' hyperthyroidism and ophthalmopathy. The CDR3 regions of TCR beta were amplified from RNA transcripts. When the TCR CDR3 underwent first-round RT-PCR, the HTBI primer set was used. Using its own MiXCR run on the multiplex PCR reads, TCRdb lists one record per CDR3 protein. The sample lists some 500,000 distinct CDR3 sequences, 13% to 15% occurring once. The sample consisted of blood. The receptors originated from a woman younger than 30 with Graves' hyperthyroidism.

There are many counts of this clonotype. The gene calls are TRBV6-5 and TRBJ1-6, with D tentatively TRBD1 (6 bases). Germline CDR1 reads MNHEY; CDR2 reads SVGAGI. CDR3 length: 14 amino acids. Trimming took off 2 bases at V and 9 bases at J, with 11 bases between the two ends. CDR3 amino acids: CASSYGRGRSPLHF. For the CDR3, the DNA is TGTGCCAGCAGTTACGGCAGGGGACGTTCACCCCTCCACTTT.

This clonotype was seen more than once but under ten times. The chain is built from TRBV19 and TRBJ2-1; 9 positions agree with TRBD1. The CDR3 totals 21 residues. V lost 7 bases to trimming and J lost 7 bases; unmatched junction nucleotides: 29. From germline, CDR1 is LNHDA and CDR2 SQIVND (reference sequence). CDR3 in amino acids: CASTGGFGPGQGDVGRNEQFF. In DNA, the CDR3 is TGTGCCAGTACTGGAGGTTTCGGACCGGGACAGGGCGATGTAGGGAGGAATGAGCAGTTCTTC.

The chain joins TRBV20-1 to TRBJ1-2, with D possibly being TRBD1 (6 bases). Trimming shortened V by 1 base and J by 4 bases, and 16 bases separated the two germline ends. The CDR3 length is 15 residues. Germline V lookup: CDR1 DFQATT, CDR2 SNEGSKA (reference sequence). CDR3 nucleotide sequence: TGCAGTGCTAGAGTGGGTATGGGGGCTCGCTATGGCTACACCTTC. Amino acid sequence: CSARVGMGARYGYTF.

This clonotype came up many times. The chain is built from TRBV6-1 and TRBJ1-2; D gene unclear. Per the germline V gene, CDR1 is MNHNS and CDR2 is SASEGT. The CDR3 runs to 12 residues. V was shortened by 8 bases and J by 8 bases, with 15 bases between the two germline ends. CDR3 DNA sequence: TGTGCCAGCGGGTCCCCTTATATCGGCTACACCTTC. Protein: CASGSPYIGYTF.

This clonotype came up a few times. The chain employs TRBV7-9 and TRBJ2-1, with D possibly matching TRBD2 (5 bases). Trimming cost V 1 base and J 8 bases, with 9 bases left between them. Germline V gene lookup returns CDR1 SEHNR and CDR2 FQNEAQ (reference sequence). CDR3 size: 13 residues. The CDR3 is CASSLGYSDEQFF. CDR3 nucleotide sequence: TGTGCCAGCAGCTTAGGCTATAGCGATGAGCAGTTCTTC.

This clonotype was counted a few times. This chain connects TRBV6-1 to TRBJ1-1; D may be TRBD1 (6 bases). The germline CDR1 and CDR2 sequences are MNHNS and SASEGT. This CDR3 is 14 amino acids long. V was cut by 5 bases and J by 1 base, with 11 bases left in between. The CDR3 region is CASSSDRSNTEAFF. Written as DNA, the CDR3 is TGTGCCAGCAGTTCGGACAGATCGAACACTGAAGCTTTCTTT.

This clonotype was counted only a few times. The CDR3: CASSQEPQGGAEAFF. For the CDR3, the DNA is TGTGCCAGCAGCCAAGAACCCCAAGGGGGGGCTGAAGCTTTCTTT. The genes are TRBV14 and TRBJ1-1; possibly TRBD1 for D (6 bases). CDR3 size: 15 residues. CDR1 SGHDN and CDR2 FVKESK come from the germline V gene. V lost 0 bases and J 6 bases, leaving 14 bases between the germline ends.

This clonotype was detected many times. The chain carries TRBV11-3 and TRBJ2-7, with D possibly TRBD1 on 6 matching bases. Deletions cut 2 bases from V and 0 bases from J, with 11 bases between. The CDR3 is 15 amino acids. Germline V gives CDR1 SGHNT, CDR2 YENEEA. DNA for the CDR3: TGTGCCAGCAGCTTAAGTCGGACAGTCTCCTACGAGCAGTACTTC. This translates into CASSLSRTVSYEQYF. Together with reference TRBV11-3 and TRBJ2-7, the CDR3 gives the full variable domain: EAGVVQSPRYKIIEKKQPVAFWCNPISGHNTLYWYLQNLGQGPELLIRYENEEAVDDSQLPKDRFSAERLKGVDSTLKIQPAELGDSAVYLCASSLSRTVSYEQYFGPGTRLTVT.

This clonotype was seen repeatedly, ten times or more. This chain links TRBV7-9 with TRBJ2-5, with TRBD2 identical over 7 bases. CDR1 SEHNR and CDR2 FQNEAQ come from the germline V gene (reference sequence). The CDR3 sequence is 16 residues long. The J segment lost 4 bases and the V segment lost 5 bases, leaving 13 bases of the junction unmatched. The CDR3 reads CASSPLTGGRGETQYF. CDR3 bases: TGTGCCAGCAGCCCCCTGACGGGAGGACGAGGAGAGACCCAGTACTTC.

About this clonotype: A single base separates this from a much larger clone, so it may be a read error. V usage is TRBV29-1 and J usage is TRBJ1-2; TRBD1 aligns across 9 bases. Germline values: CDR1 SQVTM, CDR2 ANQGSEA. There are 13 residues in the CDR3. The CDR3 loop is CGARGQGSYGYTF. The CDR3 nucleotides read TGCGGCGCCCGCGGACAGGGGAGCTATGGCTACACCTTC.

The sample holds many counts of this clonotype. The rearrangement links TRBV11-3 to TRBJ2-4; tentatively, D is TRBD2 (6 bases). Looked up from germline, CDR1 is SGHNT and CDR2 is YENEEA. CDR3 length equals 13 residues. V was cut by 6 bases and J by 8 bases, with 14 bases left in between. This CDR3 is CASSRRGEDIQYF. The DNA for the CDR3 is TGTGCCAGCAGTCGGAGGGGTGAGGACATTCAGTACTTC.

This clonotype occurred many times. The chain's CDR3 is CACILAGGADTQYF. The CDR3, as DNA: TGTGCCTGTATACTAGCGGGAGGGGCAGATACGCAGTATTTT. J is TRBJ2-3 and V is TRBV30, with 13 bases lining up with TRBD2. V gave up 6 bases and J gave up 4 bases; unmatched junction bases: 4. The germline V gene has CDR1 GTSNPN and CDR2 SVGIG (reference sequence). The CDR3 is 14 amino acids.

The CDR3 protein is CASSWELAASTDTQYF. As DNA, the CDR3 is TGCGCCAGCAGCTGGGAACTAGCGGCTAGCACAGATACGCAGTATTTT. The genes are TRBV5-1 and TRBJ2-3, with 8 bases fitting TRBD2. J lost 0 bases, V lost 3 bases, and 6 bases had no gene match. This CDR3 spans 16 amino acids. Germline V gene data show CDR1 as SGHRS and CDR2 as YFSETQ. The whole variable domain, remainder taken from reference TRBV5-1 and TRBJ2-3, is KAGVTQTPRYLIKTRGQQVTLSCSPISGHRSVSWYQQTPGQGLQFLFEYFSETQRNKGNFPGRFSGRQFSNSRSEMNVSTLELGDSALYLCASSWELAASTDTQYFGPGTRLTVL.

Ten or more counts support this clonotype. V and J are TRBV11-2 and TRBJ1-1; unclear D gene. CDR1 and CDR2 from the germline V gene are SGHAT and FQNNGV. The CDR3 runs 14 residues. V lost 4 bases and J lost 4, with 13 bases in between. CDR3 residues: CASSSFARGTEAFF. In DNA form, the CDR3 reads TGTGCCAGCAGCTCTTTTGCACGAGGCACTGAAGCTTTCTTT.

The chain uses TRBV19 and TRBJ1-2, with D unresolved. Trimming left V 9 bases short and J 7 bases short, with 9 bases between. This CDR3 spans 10 amino acids. Germline CDR1 LNHDA, CDR2 SQIVND (reference sequence). The CDR3 sequence: CASQGGGYTF. DNA for the CDR3: TGTGCCAGCCAAGGAGGTGGCTACACCTTC. Based on the CDR3 plus reference TRBV19 and TRBJ1-2, the full variable domain is DGGITQSPKYLFRKEGQNVTLSCEQNLNHDAMYWYRQDPGQGLRLIYYSQIVNDFQKGDIAEGYSVSREKKESFPLTVTSAQKNPTAFYLCASQGGGYTFGSGTRLTVV.

This clonotype was recorded at least ten times. The chain joins TRBV9 to TRBJ1-1; D is perhaps TRBD1 (5 bases). The length of the CDR3 is 15 residues. Germline values: CDR1 SGDLS, CDR2 YYNGEE. Between the trimmed V and J ends, which lost 3 bases and 5 bases, there was a span of 17 bases. The CDR3 DNA reads TGTGCCAGCAGCGGAGGGACCGGTGGGCGAACTGAAGCTTTCTTT. This sequence encodes CASSGGTGGRTEAFF.

This clonotype showed up many times. The chain links TRBV2 to TRBJ2-5, with D perhaps TRBD1 (5 bases). CDR1 and CDR2 from the germline V gene are SNHLY and FYNNEI. The CDR3 consists of 15 residues. V shed 6 bases and J shed 7 bases, with 21 bases lying between them. The CDR3: CASRERTLSIRTQYF. Here the CDR3 DNA reads TGTGCCAGCAGGGAGAGGACATTGTCTATTAGGACCCAGTACTTC. Filled out from reference TRBV2 and TRBJ2-5, the complete variable domain reads EPEVTQTPSHQVTQMGQEVILRCVPISNHLYFYWYRQILGQKVEFLVSFYNNEISEKSEIFDDQFSVERPDGSNFTLKIRSTKLEDSAMYFCASRERTLSIRTQYFGPGTRLLVL.

The chain carries TRBV7-2 and TRBJ1-1; 7 bases are shared with TRBD1. The CDR3 sequence is 14 residues long. The germline V gene has CDR1 SGHTA and CDR2 FQGNSA. V shed 5 bases and J 5 bases; nucleotides not matched to a gene: 8. The CDR3 sequence: CASSRDRVLTEAFF. CDR3 sequence (DNA): TGTGCCAGCAGCCGCGACAGGGTTTTAACTGAAGCTTTCTTT.

At least ten counts were recorded for this clonotype. The gene calls are TRBV6-1 and TRBJ2-7; D may be TRBD2 (6 bases). V was clipped by 5 bases and J by 0 bases, with 14 bases between them. The CDR3 runs to 15 residues. CDR1 is MNHNS and CDR2 is SASEGT in the germline V gene. The CDR3 reads CASSYGAGPSYEQYV. Written as DNA, the CDR3 is TGTGCCAGCAGTTATGGAGCGGGCCCCTCCTACGAGCAGTACGTC.

On this clonotype: This may stem from a read error, because a much larger clone lies one nucleotide away. This chain uses TRBV5-1 with TRBJ2-2, with a possible D match to TRBD2 (5 bases). Trimming took 2 bases from V and 0 from J, leaving 8 bases between them. CDR1 is SGHRS, CDR2 YFSETQ, per germline. The CDR3 has 15 residues. CDR3 nucleotide sequence: TGCGCCAGCAGCTTATGGGGAGCGAACACCGGGGAGCTGTTTTTT. This translates into CASSLWGANTGELFF.

This clonotype appeared a few times. The chain recombines TRBV29-1 with TRBJ1-2, with D unresolved. The germline gives CDR1 SQVTM, CDR2 ANQGSEA. This CDR3 has 13 amino acids. V was pared by 3 bases and J by 6 bases, with 14 bases between. The CDR3 sequence: CSVENWYGDGYTF. The CDR3 DNA is TGCAGCGTTGAGAACTGGTACGGGGATGGCTACACCTTC.

The chain recombines TRBV20-1 with TRBJ2-4; 10 nucleotides line up with TRBD1. Germline V gene data show CDR1 as DFQATT and CDR2 as SNEGSKA (reference sequence). The CDR3 runs to 12 residues. This CDR3 reads CRQGQGRDIQYF. CDR3 nucleotide sequence: TGCAGACAGGGACAGGGGAGGGACATTCAGTACTTC.

This clonotype appeared many times. This chain joins TRBV12-3 or TRBV12-4 and TRBJ2-3; D is unclear. The length of the CDR3 is 13 residues. V was clipped by 2 bases and J by 2 bases, with 5 bases between them. CDR3 amino acids: CASSLSPTDTQYF. In DNA form, the CDR3 reads TGTGCCAGCAGTTTAAGCCCCACAGATACGCAGTATTTT.

The V gene is TRBV7-2, the J gene TRBJ1-2; no definite D call. Germline CDR1 is SGHTA and CDR2 is FQGNSA. CDR3 length: 12 residues. The V and J ends lost 1 base and 8 bases respectively, with 8 bases between them. Here the CDR3 reads CASSLGDSGYTF. The CDR3 DNA follows: TGTGCCAGCAGCTTAGGGGATTCCGGCTACACCTTC.